This T cell receptor beta chain was captured by sequencing in a study of blood T cells in healthy people across ages. Primers used in a second PCR of roughly 7 to 12 cycles were a sample-barcoded 5' primer and a J-beta primer mix. TCRdb used MiXCR to reprocess the 5' RACE reads, holding one entry per CDR3 protein. In the table there are around 2 million distinct CDR3 sequences, about two fifths of which are singletons. This TCR was recovered from a human donor in good health. Sequenced input: blood.

In DNA form, the CDR3 reads TGCAGTGCTAGAGGGTGGCACAATCAGCCCCAGCATTTT. It encodes CSARGWHNQPQHF. This rearrangement joins TRBV20-1 to TRBJ1-5; D remains unclear. V was trimmed by 1 base and J by 3 bases, leaving 7 bases between them. Germline CDR1 reads DFQATT; CDR2 reads SNEGSKA (reference sequence). The length of the CDR3 is 13 residues.